This T cell receptor (beta chain) was retrieved from a study of breast tumors, draining lymph nodes, adjacent tissues. General observations from the study: Tumor and nontumor repertoires were significantly more similar in luminal-like than in basal-like breast cancer.

Samples came from axillary lymph nodes draining the breast cancer. Of note for this clonotype: Its antigen is unidentified.

TCRdb reprocessed the multiplex PCR reads via MiXCR and lists one record per CDR3 protein. The table includes some 200,000 distinct CDR3 sequences, 31% detected once. Trimming took 6 bases from V and 7 from J, leaving 13 bases between them. The CDR3 loop spans 13 amino acids. Germline V gene data show CDR1 as WSHSY and CDR2 as SAAADI. This sequence originates from a female donor with breast cancer. Some clones in this sample may be carry-over from other donors' samples. Input material: axillary lymph node tissue. The chain couples TRBV10-2 to TRBJ1-3, with D unclear. The DNA for the CDR3 is TGCGCCAGCAGGATCTTGGACCCGAACACCATATATTTT. Its protein product is CASRILDPNTIYF.